These 10 T cell receptor beta chains share one sample of origin, sequenced in a study of CD8 T cells in Susac syndrome. Random-hexamer reverse transcription was applied to about 0.45 to 1 ug RNA. TCRdb itself ran the immunoSEQ multiplex PCR reads through MiXCR, one entry per CDR3 protein. The table records 300,000 or so distinct CDR3 sequences, 90% to 95% of them present only once. Sequencing input: CD4+ T cells from PBMCs. These receptor sequences come from a human donor with multiple sclerosis.

The V call is TRBV28, the J call TRBJ1-2, with D perhaps matching TRBD1 (6 bases). Trimming cost V 2 bases and J 4 bases, with 11 bases left between them. The CDR3 is 14 residues long. Germline lookup yields CDR1 MDHEN and CDR2 SYDVKM. The CDR3 spells CASSLGGRAYGYTF. CDR3 coding DNA: TGTGCCAGCAGTTTAGGGGGCAGGGCCTATGGCTACACCTTC.

This clonotype has more than one count but fewer than ten. This chain connects TRBV19 to TRBJ2-7; the match to TRBD2 covers 10 bases. Trimming took 6 bases from V and 1 from J; bases not matched to a gene: 3. Germline V lookup: CDR1 LNHDA, CDR2 SQIVND (reference sequence). The CDR3 consists of 14 residues. CDR3 DNA sequence: TGTGCCAGTAGCAGGACTAGCGGTTCCTACGAGCAGTACTTC. This encodes CASSRTSGSYEQYF.

This clonotype was recorded once. This chain links TRBV29-1 with TRBJ2-5; D uncertain. V was shortened by 4 bases and J by 3 bases, with 12 bases between the two germline ends. Germline V lookup: CDR1 SQVTM, CDR2 ANQGSEA. The CDR3 length is 13 residues. The CDR3 DNA follows: TGCAGCGTTGCCGGCGGCACCGAAGAGACCCAGTACTTC. Residues: CSVAGGTEETQYF.

This chain connects TRBV20-1 to TRBJ2-7; D is unclear. Germline lookup yields CDR1 DFQATT and CDR2 SNEGSKA (reference sequence). The V end was cut by 5 bases, the J end by 5 bases, with 16 bases between. The CDR3 length is 13 residues. The CDR3 bases are TGCAGTGCTCCCCGTAGGCGGTCTGACGAGCAGTACTTC. Translated: CSAPRRRSDEQYF.

The chain carries TRBV19 and TRBJ1-2; weak D call: TRBD1 (5 bases). There are 14 residues in the CDR3. V lost 5 bases, J lost 5 bases, and 15 bases lay in between. CDR1 is LNHDA, CDR2 SQIVND, per germline (reference sequence). The CDR3 nucleotides are TGTGCCAGTAGTCCGCGGTATGGGGGTTATGGCTACACCTTC. Translated: CASSPRYGGYGYTF.

Worth noting for this clonotype: Its ends do not fully match the called genes, so a read error is possible. The V call is TRBV14, the J call TRBJ1-1; no definite D call. The CDR3 totals 12 residues. CDR1 and CDR2 from the germline V gene are SGHDN and FVKESK. CDR3: CASNQGSTEAFF. CDR3 nucleotide sequence: TGTGCCAGCAACCAAGGCAGCACTGAAGCTTTCTTT.

V and J are TRBV28 and TRBJ2-1; D is perhaps TRBD1 (6 bases). The CDR3 loop spans 16 amino acids. Between the trimmed V and J ends, which lost 4 bases and 0 bases, there was a span of 13 bases. Germline V gives CDR1 MDHEN, CDR2 SYDVKM. CDR3 sequence: CASSWGQAASYNEQFF. The CDR3 nucleotides read TGTGCCAGCAGTTGGGGGCAGGCCGCCTCCTACAATGAGCAGTTCTTC.

The chain is built from TRBV5-1 and TRBJ1-6, with 8 bases that match TRBD1. The V gene end was trimmed by 4 bases and the J gene end by 5 bases; junction bases not matched to a gene: 8. The germline gives CDR1 SGHRS, CDR2 YFSETQ. CDR3 length equals 16 residues. CDR3 protein: CASSRSGQGDNSPLHF. The CDR3 DNA reads TGCGCCAGCAGCCGGAGCGGACAGGGAGATAATTCACCCCTCCACTTT.

This chain uses TRBV7-2 with TRBJ1-6; no definite D call. The CDR3 totals 14 residues. Germline values: CDR1 SGHTA, CDR2 FQGNSA. Trimming shortened V by 1 base and J by 17 bases, and 18 bases separated the two germline ends. The CDR3 sequence: CASSLGVRSIRFHF. Here the CDR3 DNA reads TGTGCCAGCAGCTTAGGGGTCAGGTCGATTAGATTCCACTTT.

This rearrangement joins TRBV19 to TRBJ1-5, with D possibly matching TRBD1 (6 bases). Germline CDR1 LNHDA, CDR2 SQIVND (reference sequence). Trimming shortened V by 5 bases and J by 4 bases, and 18 bases separated the two germline ends. This CDR3 contains 16 residues. DNA for the CDR3: TGTGCCAGTAGTCCAGGCCGACAGGCGCTAAATCAGCCCCAGCATTTT. Translation gives CASSPGRQALNQPQHF.